Listed here is a single T cell receptor (beta chain). Measured with immunoSEQ multiplex PCR; TCRdb has only the in-frame clones, and not every one. In the table there are about 75,000 clones, roughly 90% of which are singletons. This specimen comes from a study of T cell changes during pregnancy in multiple sclerosis. With 3 bases removed from V and 4 bases from J, the gap between germline ends came to 10 bases. This CDR3 is 15 amino acids long. Germline V gene sequence: CDR1 SEHNR, CDR2 FQNEAQ (reference sequence). The TCR sequence derives from a female donor in good health, enrolled as a control in a pregnancy study. This material consisted of peripheral blood, taken in the first trimester of pregnancy. This chain joins TRBV7-9 and TRBJ2-6; a possible D gene is TRBD1 (6 bases). The CDR3 DNA sequence: TGTGCCAGCAGCTTGCAGGGGACCGGGGCCAACGTCCTGACTTTC. Translation gives CASSLQGTGANVLTF. The full variable domain, completed using reference TRBV7-9 and TRBJ2-6, is DTGVSQNPRHKITKRGQNVTFRCDPISEHNRLYWYRQTLGQGPEFLTYFQNEAQLEKSRLLSDRFSAERPKGSFSTLEIQRTEQGDSAMYLCASSLQGTGANVLTFGAGSRLTVL.